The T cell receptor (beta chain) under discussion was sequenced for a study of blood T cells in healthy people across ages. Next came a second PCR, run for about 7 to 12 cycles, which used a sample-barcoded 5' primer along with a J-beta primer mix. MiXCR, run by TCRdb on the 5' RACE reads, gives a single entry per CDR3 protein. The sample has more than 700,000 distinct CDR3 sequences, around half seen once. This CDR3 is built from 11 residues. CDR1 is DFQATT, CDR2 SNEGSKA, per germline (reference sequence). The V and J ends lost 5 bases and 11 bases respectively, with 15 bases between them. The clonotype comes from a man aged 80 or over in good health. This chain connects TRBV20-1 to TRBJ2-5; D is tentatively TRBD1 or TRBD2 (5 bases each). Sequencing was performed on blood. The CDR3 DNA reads TGCAGTGCTCTTGAGGGGAATGAGCAGTACTTC. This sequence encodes CSALEGNEQYF.